These 21 T cell receptor beta chains share one sample of origin, sequenced in a study of blood T cell repertoires in COVID-19. TCRdb's table, derived via immunoSEQ multiplex PCR, lists solely in-frame clones and lacks some. The table has approximately 240,000 clones, about 80% seen once; the top ten hold about 1.3%. The sequenced material came from PBMCs or T cells enriched from blood (not recorded which). These receptors were obtained from a woman in her thirties or forties with acute COVID-19.

V and J are TRBV5-1 and TRBJ2-1; no definite D call. Trimming shortened V by 2 bases and J by 6 bases, and 9 bases separated the two germline ends. The CDR3 is 13 amino acids. Per germline, CDR1 SGHRS and CDR2 YFSETQ. The CDR3 is CASSFEPLNEQFF. DNA for the CDR3: TGCGCCAGCAGCTTCGAGCCCCTCAATGAGCAGTTCTTC.

The rearrangement uses TRBV5-1 and TRBJ2-7; tentative D call: TRBD1 (6 bases). Germline CDR1 and CDR2: SGHRS and YFSETQ. The CDR3 is made up of 12 amino acids. V was cut by 5 bases and J by 3 bases, with 9 bases left in between. CDR3 sequence (DNA): TGCGCCAGCAGATCGGACAGCTACGAGCAGTACTTC. Translated: CASRSDSYEQYF.

V and J are TRBV5-4 and TRBJ2-3, with D possibly TRBD2 on 6 matching bases. Trimming pared 5 bases from V and 2 bases from J, leaving 12 bases between. The CDR3 spans 14 residues. In germline, CDR1 is SGHNT, CDR2 YYREEE (reference sequence). The CDR3 DNA reads TGTGCCAGCAGTTACAGCGGGTTCACAGATACGCAGTATTTT. Translated, it gives CASSYSGFTDTQYF. Based on the CDR3 plus reference TRBV5-4 and TRBJ2-3, the full variable domain is ETGVTQSPTHLIKTRGQQVTLRCSSQSGHNTVSWYQQALGQGPQFIFQYYREEENGRGNFPPRFSGLQFPNYSSELNVNALELDDSALYLCASSYSGFTDTQYFGPGTRLTVL.

This chain links TRBV11-2 with TRBJ2-5; TRBD2 matches at 11 bases. CDR3 length equals 16 residues. Germline CDR1 SGHAT, CDR2 FQNNGV. With V trimmed by 5 bases and J by 4 bases, 9 bases remained unmatched. The CDR3 here is CASSKLAGGARETQYF. CDR3 bases: TGTGCCAGCAGCAAATTAGCGGGGGGGGCCCGAGAGACCCAGTACTTC.

The chain employs TRBV7-8 and TRBJ1-5; D call uncertain. Trimming cost V 1 base and J 4 bases, with 8 bases left between them. The CDR3 consists of 14 residues. From germline, CDR1 is SGHVS and CDR2 FQNEAQ. The chain's CDR3 is CASSLGGFNQPQHF. CDR3 bases: TGTGCCAGCAGCTTAGGAGGGTTTAATCAGCCCCAGCATTTT. Complete variable domain (other parts from reference TRBV7-8 and TRBJ1-5): GAGVSQSPRYKVAKRGQDVALRCDPISGHVSLFWYQQALGQGPEFLTYFQNEAQLDKSGLPSDRFFAERPEGSVSTLKIQRTQQEDSAVYLCASSLGGFNQPQHFGDGTRLSIL.

The chain recombines TRBV7-9 with TRBJ1-6; TRBD1 might be the D (6 bases). Per the germline V gene, CDR1 is SEHNR and CDR2 is FQNEAQ (reference sequence). The CDR3 consists of 16 residues. The V end lost 5 bases, the J end lost 13 bases, and 24 bases lay between the germline ends. CDR3 sequence (DNA): TGTGCCAGCAGCCCTACTTCGGGACAAATACAGAGCCCCCTCCACTTT. Encoded protein: CASSPTSGQIQSPLHF.

This chain joins TRBV6-4 and TRBJ2-1; 8 nucleotides align to TRBD2. CDR3 length: 15 amino acids. CDR1 and CDR2 from the germline V gene are MRHNA and SNTAGT. V was clipped by 4 bases and J by 6 bases; unmatched bases: 8. The CDR3 here is CASSGNSGEGNEQFF. In DNA, the CDR3 is TGTGCCAGCAGTGGGAATAGCGGGGAAGGCAATGAGCAGTTCTTC.

In this sample, this clone turned up a few times. This sample includes further DNA sequences coding for the same CDR3. The V call is TRBV28, the J call TRBJ1-5; D ambiguous. Germline CDR1 and CDR2: MDHEN and SYDVKM. The length of the CDR3 is 13 residues. V was shortened by 5 bases and J by 0 bases, with 5 bases between the two germline ends. The CDR3 is CASSPDSNQPQHF. DNA for the CDR3: TGTGCCAGCAGTCCAGATAGCAATCAGCCCCAGCATTTT.

V usage is TRBV28 and J usage is TRBJ2-7; maybe TRBD1 (5 bases). Germline CDR1 and CDR2: MDHEN and SYDVKM. This CDR3 is built from 11 residues. Trimming removed 2 bases at V and 13 bases at J, with 12 bases between. Written as DNA, the CDR3 is TGTGCCAGCAGTTTAGGGGCCCAAGGATACTTC. Protein: CASSLGAQGYF.

The gene calls are TRBV5-6 and TRBJ2-1, with D possibly TRBD1 on 6 matching bases. Trimming stripped 5 bases from V and 6 bases from J, with 12 bases between. CDR1 SGHDT and CDR2 YYEEEE come from the germline V gene. The CDR3 covers 13 residues. CDR3 sequence: CASRTWGPNEQFF. DNA of the CDR3: TGTGCCAGCAGAACCTGGGGGCCCAATGAGCAGTTCTTC.

This clone was seen just once. The gene calls are TRBV12-3 or TRBV12-4 and TRBJ2-5; maybe TRBD2 (6 bases). This CDR3 spans 13 amino acids. V lost 3 bases to trimming and J lost 3 bases, with 8 bases between them. CDR3 bases: TGTGCCAGCAGTTTGGGCGGGAAAGAGACCCAGTACTTC. It yields the protein CASSLGGKETQYF.

This chain connects TRBV2 to TRBJ2-7, with D uncertain. The germline V gene has CDR1 SNHLY and CDR2 FYNNEI. Deletions cut 2 bases from V and 6 bases from J, with 5 bases between. CDR3 length: 11 amino acids. DNA for the CDR3: TGTGCCAGCAGTGAACTCGGCGAGCAGTACTTC. Encoded protein: CASSELGEQYF.

The V gene is TRBV2, the J gene TRBJ1-3; D might be TRBD1 (5 bases). CDR3 length: 14 amino acids. V lost 6 bases, J lost 0 bases, and 9 bases lay in between. CDR1 and CDR2 (germline): SNHLY, FYNNEI. CDR3 sequence: CASSLDSSGNTIYF. CDR3 nucleotide sequence: TGTGCCAGCAGCTTAGACAGCTCTGGAAACACCATATATTTT.

This clone was detected only once. This rearrangement joins TRBV18 to TRBJ2-7, with 13 bases aligning to TRBD2. The length of the CDR3 is 16 residues. Losses at the gene ends were 2 bases for V and 5 bases for J; bases not matched to a gene: 6. Germline CDR1 KGHSH, CDR2 LQKENI. CDR3 amino acids: CASSPGTGTSGDEQYF. In DNA, the CDR3 is TGTGCCAGCTCACCAGGCACCGGGACTAGCGGGGACGAGCAGTACTTC.

V gene TRBV11-2 combines with J gene TRBJ1-4; no reliable D call. Trimming shortened V by 5 bases and J by 10 bases, and 17 bases separated the two germline ends. Germline V gene data show CDR1 as SGHAT and CDR2 as FQNNGV. The CDR3 spans 14 residues. The CDR3 region is CASSPTAGGGKLFF. The CDR3 DNA reads as TGTGCCAGCAGCCCCACCGCGGGAGGTGGAAAACTGTTTTTT.

The table lists this clone with a count of one. The chain employs TRBV6-5 and TRBJ2-2; TRBD1 matches 7 bases. Germline CDR1 MNHEY, CDR2 SVGAGI. The CDR3 runs to 15 residues. The trim removed 5 bases at V and 0 bases at J, leaving 3 bases unmatched. CDR3 in DNA: TGTGCCAGCAGTCAGGGGGACACGAACACCGGGGAGCTGTTTTTT. Its translation: CASSQGDTNTGELFF.

The V and J genes are TRBV5-1 and TRBJ1-2; 8 bases match TRBD1. Germline V gene lookup returns CDR1 SGHRS and CDR2 YFSETQ. The CDR3 consists of 15 residues. V trimming: 3 bases; J trimming: 4 bases; junction bases outside the gene matches: 8. CDR3 coding DNA: TGCGCCAGCAGCTCGACAGGGGCCTCCGGCTATGGCTACACCTTC. Translation gives CASSSTGASGYGYTF.

This chain joins TRBV5-1 and TRBJ2-2; maybe TRBD2 (5 bases). Germline V gene lookup returns CDR1 SGHRS and CDR2 YFSETQ. Trimming removed 4 bases at V and 6 bases at J, with 22 bases between. The CDR3 totals 17 residues. CDR3 protein: CASSPFGSSRNAGELFF. The CDR3 nucleotides read TGCGCCAGCAGCCCCTTTGGGAGTTCCCGAAACGCCGGGGAGCTGTTTTTT.

This clone was picked up one time. The chain carries TRBV30 and TRBJ2-5, with 9 bases identical to TRBD1. Germline V gene sequence: CDR1 GTSNPN, CDR2 SVGIG (reference sequence). This CDR3 contains 15 residues. V gave up 2 bases and J gave up 1 base; unmatched junction bases: 5. CDR3 bases: TGTGCCTGGAGTCGAGGGACAGGGCCCCAAGAGACCCAGTACTTC. It yields the protein CAWSRGTGPQETQYF.

J is TRBJ1-2 and V is TRBV28; D is undetermined. The CDR3 is 15 residues long. The V end was cut by 4 bases, the J end by 2 bases, with 14 bases between. Per germline, CDR1 MDHEN and CDR2 SYDVKM. The CDR3 here is CASSSPDGLNYGYTF. The CDR3 nucleotides are TGTGCCAGCAGTTCCCCTGACGGGTTAAACTATGGCTACACCTTC.

The chain is built from TRBV11-2 and TRBJ2-5; D is perhaps TRBD2 (6 bases). The V end was cut by 2 bases, the J end by 1 base, with 14 bases between. The CDR3 sequence is 16 residues long. The V gene's germline CDR1 is SGHAT and CDR2 FQNNGV. The CDR3: CASSLSPLAFQETQYF. The CDR3 region has the DNA TGTGCCAGCAGCTTATCCCCCCTAGCGTTCCAAGAGACCCAGTACTTC. Looking up the rest from reference TRBV11-2 and TRBJ2-5 gives the full variable domain: EAGVAQSPRYKIIEKRQSVAFWCNPISGHATLYWYQQILGQGPKLLIQFQNNGVVDDSQLPKDRFSAERLKGVDSTLKIQPAKLEDSAVYLCASSLSPLAFQETQYFGPGTRLLVL.